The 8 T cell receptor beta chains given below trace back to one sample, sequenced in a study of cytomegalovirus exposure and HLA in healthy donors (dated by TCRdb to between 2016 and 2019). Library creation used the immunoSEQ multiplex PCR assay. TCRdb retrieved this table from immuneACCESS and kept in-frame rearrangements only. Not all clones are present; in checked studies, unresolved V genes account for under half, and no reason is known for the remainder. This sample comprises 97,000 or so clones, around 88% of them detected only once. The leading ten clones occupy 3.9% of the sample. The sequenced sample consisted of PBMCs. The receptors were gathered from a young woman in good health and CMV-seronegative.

CDR3: CASSSGGVGVGETQYF. CDR3 DNA sequence: TGCGCCAGCAGCTCTGGCGGGGTGGGAGTAGGAGAGACCCAGTACTTC. V gene TRBV5-1 combines with J gene TRBJ2-5; perhaps TRBD2 as D (6 bases). The CDR3 runs to 16 residues. CDR1 and CDR2 (germline): SGHRS, YFSETQ. Trimming pared 3 bases from V and 4 bases from J, leaving 19 bases between.

The CDR3 sequence is CASSARQATSLDTQYF. In DNA, the CDR3 is TGTGCCAGCAGCGCCCGACAGGCAACTTCATTGGATACGCAGTATTTT. The chain employs TRBV7-9 and TRBJ2-3; TRBD1 is a possible D gene (6 bases). Between the trimmed V and J ends, which lost 5 bases and 6 bases, there was a span of 21 bases. Germline CDR1 reads SEHNR; CDR2 reads FQNEAQ (reference sequence). The CDR3 covers 16 residues.

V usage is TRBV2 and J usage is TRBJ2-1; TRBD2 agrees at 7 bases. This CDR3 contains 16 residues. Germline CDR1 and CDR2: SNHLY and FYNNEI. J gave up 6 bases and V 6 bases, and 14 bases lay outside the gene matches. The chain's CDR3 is CASRMQARGVGNEQFF. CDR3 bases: TGTGCCAGCAGGATGCAGGCCCGGGGGGTTGGCAATGAGCAGTTCTTC.

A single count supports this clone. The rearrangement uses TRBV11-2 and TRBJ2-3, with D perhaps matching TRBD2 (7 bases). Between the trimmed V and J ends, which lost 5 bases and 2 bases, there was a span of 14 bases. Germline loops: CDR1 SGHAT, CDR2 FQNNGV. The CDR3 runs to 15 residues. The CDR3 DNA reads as TGTGCCAGCAGCCCCCGGGGGGCCTCCACAGATACGCAGTATTTT. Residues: CASSPRGASTDTQYF.

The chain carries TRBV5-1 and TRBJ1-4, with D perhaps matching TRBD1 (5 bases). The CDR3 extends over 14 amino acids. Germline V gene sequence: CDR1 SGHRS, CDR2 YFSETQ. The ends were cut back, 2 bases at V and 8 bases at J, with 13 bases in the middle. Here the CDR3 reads CASSLRDGGEKLFF. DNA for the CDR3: TGCGCCAGCAGCTTAAGGGACGGGGGAGAAAAACTGTTTTTT.

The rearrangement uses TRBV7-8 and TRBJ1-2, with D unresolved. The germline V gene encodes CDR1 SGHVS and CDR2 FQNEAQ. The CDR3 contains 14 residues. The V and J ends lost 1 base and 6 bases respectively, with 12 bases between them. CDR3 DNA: TGTGCCAGCAGCTTAGAATGGGCCTCAGATGGCTACACCTTC. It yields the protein CASSLEWASDGYTF.

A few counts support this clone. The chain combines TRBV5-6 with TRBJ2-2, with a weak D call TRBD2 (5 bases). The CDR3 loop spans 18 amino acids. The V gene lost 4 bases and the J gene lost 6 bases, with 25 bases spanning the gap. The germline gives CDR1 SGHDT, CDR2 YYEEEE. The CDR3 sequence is CASSLRTLVDSLAGELFF. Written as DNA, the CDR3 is TGTGCCAGCAGCCTAAGGACTCTCGTCGATTCTTTGGCCGGGGAGCTGTTTTTT.

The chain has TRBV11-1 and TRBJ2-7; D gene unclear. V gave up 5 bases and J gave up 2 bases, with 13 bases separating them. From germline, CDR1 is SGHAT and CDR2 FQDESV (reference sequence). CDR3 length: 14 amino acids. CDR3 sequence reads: CASSPIGPTYEQYF. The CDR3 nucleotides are TGTGCCAGCAGCCCCATCGGTCCCACCTACGAGCAGTACTTC.